This T cell receptor (beta chain) was documented in a study of blood T cell repertoires in COVID-19 (TCRdb year 2020). General notes on the study: The collaborator samples originated in the United States, Italy and Spain and spanned the acute and convalescent phases of COVID-19. The prospective study material was composed of cDNA or gDNA derived from T cells, B-cell-depleted T cells, or PBMCs. Subjects who had been exposed to COVID-19, were actively infected with it, or had recovered from it provided the deeply sampled blood TCRbeta repertoires that made up the dataset. The repertoires were released in a freely available public database intended as a resource for research on the immune response to SARS-CoV-2. Samples were obtained from the ongoing ImmuneRACE study (first 160 participants) and from over a thousand subjects provided by 6 global collaborators. The sample metadata nearly always contained a de-identified subject ID, COVID-19 status, age in years and sex. Where available, HLA class I and class II types were taken from metadata supplied by the sample provider and were not determined by assay-based typing. Overall study results and their limits: How much clinical and demographic metadata was included differed by source and by participant, and the metadata was provided uncurated.

This clone appeared a few times. What antigen it recognizes has not been identified. Per-base qualities were not stored, and no clone one base away is much larger. TCRbeta CDR3 regions were amplified from genomic DNA using the immunoSEQ Assay, a bias-controlled multiplex PCR. Per the original workflow: The number of nucleated cells in each sample was estimated from the amplification of reference gene primers within the assay. Sequence reads were collapsed and filtered to measure the absolute abundance of every unique TCRbeta CDR3 rearrangement. For each sample, productive Simpson clonality was calculated as the square root of Simpson's diversity index across productive rearrangements. TCRdb carries this immuneACCESS record with in-frame sequences only. Its versions omit some clonotypes, under half of them owing to an unresolved V gene in the studies checked, with the rest unexplained. That table gives V, J and clone size, and the DNA gave D and trimming. Here the sample has about 360,000 clones; roughly 80% occur a single time. Around 1% of the sample is held by the ten biggest clonotypes.

Whole blood was collected in K2EDTA tubes by collaborating institutions according to the institutions' own protocols. Collaborator samples were shipped for TCRbeta analysis as frozen whole blood, isolated PBMCs, or DNA extracted from either sample type. From the cysteine through the phenylalanine, the CDR3 covers 11 amino acids. CDR3 DNA only is kept here, 33 bases in frame from base 1. Cut back by 4 bases and 7 bases, the V and J ends lie 10 bases apart. In the germline V gene, CDR1 corresponds to SQVTM and CDR2 to ANQGSEA. The receptor's source is a human donor with acute or convalescent COVID-19. The donor label of this sample is uncertain. The sequencing sample was made of peripheral blood. The chain is encoded by TRBV29-1 joined to TRBJ1-2; 5 matching bases give a weak D call of TRBD1. The nucleotide sequence reads as follows: TGCAGCGTTGGCAGGGTCCGTGGCTACACCTTC. It is translated as CSVGRVRGYTF.